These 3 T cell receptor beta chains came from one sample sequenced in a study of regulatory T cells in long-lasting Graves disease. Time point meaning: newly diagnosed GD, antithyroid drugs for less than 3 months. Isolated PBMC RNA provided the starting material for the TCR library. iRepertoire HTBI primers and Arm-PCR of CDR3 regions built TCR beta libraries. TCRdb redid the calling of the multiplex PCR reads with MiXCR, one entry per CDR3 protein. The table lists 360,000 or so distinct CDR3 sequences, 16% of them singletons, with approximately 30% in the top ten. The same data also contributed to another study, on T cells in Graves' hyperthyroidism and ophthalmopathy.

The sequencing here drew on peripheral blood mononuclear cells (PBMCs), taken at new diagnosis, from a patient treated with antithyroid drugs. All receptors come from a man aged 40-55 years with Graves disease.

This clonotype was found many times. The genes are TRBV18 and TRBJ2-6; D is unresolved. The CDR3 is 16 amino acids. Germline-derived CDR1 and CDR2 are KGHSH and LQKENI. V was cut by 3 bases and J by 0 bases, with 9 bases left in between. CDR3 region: CASSPSQSSGANVLTF. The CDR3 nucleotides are TGTGCCAGCTCACCGTCACAGAGCTCTGGGGCCAACGTCCTGACTTTC.

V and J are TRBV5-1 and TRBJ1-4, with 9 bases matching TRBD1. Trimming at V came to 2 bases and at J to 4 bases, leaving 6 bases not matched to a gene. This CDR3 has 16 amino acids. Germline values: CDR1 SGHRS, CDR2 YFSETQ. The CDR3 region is CASSFLQGAVNEKLFF. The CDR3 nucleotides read TGCGCCAGCAGCTTTTTACAGGGGGCCGTTAATGAAAAACTGTTTTTT.

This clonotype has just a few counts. The chain's CDR3 is CSGFGQMQETQYF. CDR3 coding DNA: TGCAGCGGTTTCGGACAGATGCAAGAGACCCAGTACTTC. The chain joins TRBV29-1 to TRBJ2-5; a possible D gene is TRBD1 (6 bases). The V and J ends lost 7 bases and 2 bases respectively, with 14 bases between them. CDR1 and CDR2 (germline): SQVTM, ANQGSEA. The CDR3 totals 13 residues.